The TCR beta chain under discussion was sequenced for a study of cytomegalovirus exposure and HLA in healthy donors. Use of 60 Vbeta and 13 Jbeta primers characterized the PCR. Sequencing used immunoSEQ multiplex PCR; TCRdb keeps in-frame clones, though not all of them. The sample has some 220,000 clones, about 77% seen once; the top ten hold less than 0.6%. With respect to this clone: This CDR3 fails to terminate in the conserved phenylalanine or tryptophan, so it likely reflects a read error. The DNA is omitted, as the CDR3 cannot be located on it reliably, and the CDR3 follows TCRdb's listing.

Germline loops: CDR1 MNHNS, CDR2 SASEGT. The CDR3 has 11 residues if both end residues are counted. The receptor was derived from a boy aged 10-17 years in good health and CMV-seronegative. Sequenced sample: PBMCs. The gene calls are TRBV6-1 and TRBJ1-2; the table assigns TRBD1, which was not confirmed against the DNA. This chain's CDR3 is CASRHSRDSPR.